Listed here are 26 T cell receptor beta chains from one sample, sequenced in a study of T cell responses to AZD1222 COVID-19 vaccine (dated by TCRdb to the early 2020s). The time point label, read with the paper, signifies: baseline before first vaccination. The library was produced with the immunoSEQ multiplex PCR assay. TCRdb took this table from immuneACCESS and kept in-frame rearrangements with V and J called. Such tables lack part of the clones; where checked against another copy, unresolved V genes explain under half of the gap, and the rest is unexplained. In this sample the table shows 110,000 to 150,000 clones, roughly 90% of which occur a single time. The top ten constitute around 3% of the sample. Sequencing was performed on peripheral blood, taken on day 0 of AZD1222 vaccination. The receptor source for this set is an adult in good health.

The rearrangement uses TRBV11-2 and TRBJ2-1; 10 nucleotides line up with TRBD1. This CDR3 comprises 13 residues. From germline, CDR1 is SGHAT and CDR2 FQNNGV. J lost 8 bases, V lost 6 bases, and 4 bases had no gene match. The CDR3 DNA sequence: TGTGCCAGCAGGAGACAGGGGGCAGATGAGCAGTTCTTC. Its protein product is CASRRQGADEQFF.

The rearrangement joins TRBV9 to TRBJ1-2, with TRBD1 as a possible D gene (5 bases). The germline V gene encodes CDR1 SGDLS and CDR2 YYNGEE. The CDR3 loop spans 13 amino acids. Deletions cut 0 bases from V and 6 bases from J, with 9 bases between. The CDR3 sequence is CASSVGQSHGYTF. Written as DNA, the CDR3 is TGTGCCAGCAGCGTAGGACAGTCCCATGGCTACACCTTC.

This sequence joins TRBV5-1 and TRBJ1-1; maybe TRBD1 (5 bases). The V gene lost 0 bases and the J gene lost 1 base, with 10 bases spanning the gap. Germline V gene sequence: CDR1 SGHRS, CDR2 YFSETQ. This CDR3 comprises 15 residues. CDR3 loop: CASSLVQVGNTEAFF. The DNA for the CDR3 is TGCGCCAGCAGCTTGGTACAGGTTGGGAACACTGAAGCTTTCTTT.

The chain combines TRBV30 with TRBJ2-7; possible D gene TRBD1, 6 bases. V was pared by 0 bases and J by 3 bases, with 15 bases between. CDR1 and CDR2 from the germline V gene are GTSNPN and SVGIG (reference sequence). This CDR3 has 15 residues. The CDR3 nucleotides are TGTGCCTGGAGTGTGGCCAGGGGAAGAGTCTACGAGCAGTACTTC. Its translation: CAWSVARGRVYEQYF.

This clone was found a few times. V is TRBV14 and J is TRBJ1-2; no reliable D call. The germline CDR1 and CDR2 sequences are SGHDN and FVKESK. Trimming shortened V by 4 bases and J by 4 bases, and 16 bases separated the two germline ends. This CDR3 is built from 15 residues. The CDR3 region has the DNA TGTGCCAGCAGCCCTGTTGCGTCCAACCCCTATGGCTACACCTTC. It is translated as CASSPVASNPYGYTF.

This chain links TRBV7-9 with TRBJ2-2; D unresolved. With 7 bases removed from V and 7 bases from J, the gap between germline ends came to 19 bases. This CDR3 spans 15 amino acids. Per the germline V gene, CDR1 is SEHNR and CDR2 is FQNEAQ (reference sequence). The CDR3 DNA follows: TGTGCCAGCATCCCGGGTTCCTCTTCTCTCGGGGAGCTGTTTTTT. It specifies CASIPGSSSLGELFF.

V and J are TRBV5-5 and TRBJ2-5, with a tentative D call TRBD1 (7 bases). This CDR3 has 12 amino acids. The V end lost 3 bases, the J end lost 5 bases, and 8 bases lay between the germline ends. Germline V gene sequence: CDR1 SGHKS, CDR2 YYEKEE (reference sequence). The CDR3: CASSSGGETQYF. As DNA, the CDR3 is TGTGCCAGCAGCTCAGGGGGGGAGACCCAGTACTTC.

V and J are TRBV18 and TRBJ2-7; weak D call: TRBD2 (5 bases). This CDR3 has 14 amino acids. The V gene lost 8 bases and the J gene lost 7 bases, with 21 bases spanning the gap. Per the germline V gene, CDR1 is KGHSH and CDR2 is LQKENI. The CDR3 is CASTSPSRSGEQYF. CDR3 nucleotide sequence: TGTGCCAGCACCTCGCCGTCCCGTTCGGGGGAGCAGTACTTC.

V is TRBV11-3 and J is TRBJ2-7; 12 nucleotides match TRBD2. Germline loops: CDR1 SGHNT, CDR2 YENEEA. This CDR3 has 15 residues. Trimming cost V 5 bases and J 6 bases; bases outside gene matches: 8. CDR3 sequence: CASSQRETSGSEQYF. The CDR3 nucleotides read TGTGCCAGCAGCCAACGCGAGACTAGCGGGAGCGAGCAGTACTTC.

This sequence joins TRBV28 and TRBJ2-1, with 13 bases lining up with TRBD2. V dropped 6 bases and J dropped 6; count of bases not matched to a gene: 11. This CDR3 region has 17 residues. The V gene's germline CDR1 is MDHEN and CDR2 SYDVKM. For the CDR3, the DNA is TGTGCCAGCAGGGGAACTAGCGGGAGGGCCTCGCTCAATGAGCAGTTCTTC. Amino acid sequence: CASRGTSGRASLNEQFF. Full variable domain (outside the CDR3, taken from reference TRBV28 and TRBJ2-1): DVKVTQSSRYLVKRTGEKVFLECVQDMDHENMFWYRQDPGLGLRLIYFSYDVKMKEKGDIPEGYSVSREKKERFSLILESASTNQTSMYLCASRGTSGRASLNEQFFGPGTRLTVL.

With respect to this clone: A read error may account for a junction end that differs from germline. The chain is built from TRBV6-1 and TRBJ2-7, with a weak D call TRBD1 (5 bases). The CDR3 covers 11 residues. Germline V gene data show CDR1 as MNHNS and CDR2 as SASEGT. CDR3 nucleotides: TGTGCCAGCAGTGAATTGCCAGGGAAGGACTTC. Translating gives CASSELPGKDF.

This clone was seen more than once but under ten times. The chain links TRBV6-5 to TRBJ2-2; no firm D call. V dropped 4 bases and J dropped 9 bases, with 12 bases sitting between them. This CDR3 is 13 amino acids long. Germline V gives CDR1 MNHEY, CDR2 SVGAGI. The CDR3 nucleotides are TGTGCCAGCAGTTCCGCCCCCGGGCGGGAGCTGTTTTTT. Translated: CASSSAPGRELFF.

The chain is built from TRBV7-9 and TRBJ1-1, with no clear D. Per germline, CDR1 SEHNR and CDR2 FQNEAQ (reference sequence). The V gene lost 4 bases and the J gene lost 3 bases, with 12 bases spanning the gap. The CDR3 has 14 residues. Written as DNA, the CDR3 is TGTGCCAGCAGCTCCCCAGGCGGATACACTGAAGCTTTCTTT. This codes for CASSSPGGYTEAFF.

The chain couples TRBV28 to TRBJ1-1, with no clear D. V was trimmed by 5 bases and J by 1 base, leaving 11 bases between them. Per the germline V gene, CDR1 is MDHEN and CDR2 is SYDVKM. This CDR3 region has 14 residues. The CDR3 region is CASSRERTNTEAFF. The CDR3 DNA is TGTGCCAGCAGTCGGGAGCGCACGAACACTGAAGCTTTCTTT.

The V and J genes are TRBV5-1 and TRBJ1-3; the D gene is possibly TRBD1 (5 bases). The V end was cut by 5 bases, the J end by 7 bases, with 16 bases between. Germline lookup yields CDR1 SGHRS and CDR2 YFSETQ. This CDR3 has 14 amino acids. CDR3 loop: CASSNGTPLNTIYF. The CDR3 nucleotides are TGCGCCAGCAGTAACGGGACGCCTCTGAACACCATATATTTT.

The chain links TRBV5-6 to TRBJ2-7; D tentatively fits TRBD1 or TRBD2 (6 bases each). V was shortened by 5 bases and J by 5 bases, with 23 bases between the two germline ends. Germline V gene data show CDR1 as SGHDT and CDR2 as YYEEEE. The CDR3 consists of 16 residues. The CDR3: CASRTRGARLGDEQYF. DNA for the CDR3: TGTGCCAGCAGGACTAGGGGGGCGCGACTCGGTGACGAGCAGTACTTC.

The J gene is TRBJ2-1, the V gene TRBV2; D unclear. Germline CDR1 and CDR2: SNHLY and FYNNEI. This CDR3 is built from 14 residues. The V and J ends lost 4 bases and 9 bases respectively, with 16 bases between them. The CDR3 loop reads CASSVGGIASEQFF. In DNA form, the CDR3 reads TGTGCCAGCAGTGTAGGTGGGATCGCCAGTGAGCAGTTCTTC.

This chain links TRBV9 with TRBJ1-6; D is perhaps TRBD1 (5 bases). Germline CDR1 SGDLS, CDR2 YYNGEE. V was shortened by 4 bases and J by 6 bases, with 14 bases between the two germline ends. The CDR3 length is 15 residues. The CDR3 DNA is TGTGCCAGCAGCCCGGCGGGACTTAGTAATTCACCCCTCCACTTT. Its protein is CASSPAGLSNSPLHF. The whole variable domain, filled in from reference TRBV9 and TRBJ1-6, reads DSGVTQTPKHLITATGQRVTLRCSPRSGDLSVYWYQQSLDQGLQFLIQYYNGEERAKGNILERFSAQQFPDLHSELNLSSLELGDSALYFCASSPAGLSNSPLHFGNGTRLTVT.

The chain has TRBV23-1 and TRBJ2-5; D is undetermined. TRBV23-1 carries the ORF label, with uncertain function. The V end lost 2 bases, the J end lost 2 bases, and 9 bases lay between the germline ends. The CDR3 has 14 residues. The CDR3 sequence: CASSQKVRQETQYF. DNA of the CDR3: TGCGCCAGCAGTCAAAAGGTGAGGCAAGAGACCCAGTACTTC.

This sequence joins TRBV19 and TRBJ1-2; 8 bases agree with TRBD1. The V gene's germline CDR1 is LNHDA and CDR2 SQIVND (reference sequence). Trimming took 5 bases from V and 8 from J; bases not matched to a gene: 4. The CDR3 is 12 amino acids. CDR3 sequence: CASSVGQGGYTF. The CDR3 DNA reads TGTGCCAGTAGTGTCGGACAGGGAGGCTACACCTTC.

The rearrangement uses TRBV9 and TRBJ1-5; D is possibly TRBD1 (6 bases). Looked up from germline, CDR1 is SGDLS and CDR2 is YYNGEE. The CDR3 has 16 residues. Trimming pared 0 bases from V and 5 bases from J, leaving 15 bases between. The CDR3 coding sequence is TGTGCCAGCAGCGTAGGGATTTCGGGGGGCGATCAGCCCCAGCATTTT. This codes for CASSVGISGGDQPQHF.

The V and J genes are TRBV19 and TRBJ2-7, with D perhaps matching TRBD1 (6 bases). Per the germline V gene, CDR1 is LNHDA and CDR2 is SQIVND (reference sequence). V lost 6 bases and J 4 bases, leaving 7 bases between the germline ends. The CDR3 sequence is 11 residues long. The CDR3 is CASRGQYEQYF. As DNA, the CDR3 is TGTGCCAGTAGGGGACAATACGAGCAGTACTTC.

This chain connects TRBV4-2 to TRBJ2-1; a possible D gene is TRBD2 (6 bases). The CDR3 extends over 15 amino acids. The V gene lost 2 bases and the J gene lost 5 bases, with 13 bases spanning the gap. The germline gives CDR1 LGHNA, CDR2 YNFKEQ. In DNA, the CDR3 is TGTGCCAGCAGCCAAACCCTCGGAGGGAACAATGAGCAGTTCTTC. This translates into CASSQTLGGNNEQFF.

This clone showed up just once. The CDR3 DNA sequence: TGTGCCAGTAGTGGATCAGACAGGGGTCCTGGAAACACCATATATTTT. Translation gives CASSGSDRGPGNTIYF. This chain joins TRBV19 and TRBJ1-3; 8 bases align to TRBD1. The CDR3 is made up of 16 amino acids. With 5 bases clipped from V and 2 bases from J, the junction kept 8 bases outside the gene matches. The germline V gene has CDR1 LNHDA and CDR2 SQIVND (reference sequence). The complete variable domain, with remaining parts taken from reference TRBV19 and TRBJ1-3, reads DGGITQSPKYLFRKEGQNVTLSCEQNLNHDAMYWYRQDPGQGLRLIYYSQIVNDFQKGDIAEGYSVSREKKESFPLTVTSAQKNPTAFYLCASSGSDRGPGNTIYFGEGSWLTVV.

This clone has just a few counts. The CDR3 nucleotides are TGCGCCAGCAGCCATCATAGGGGAGGCTCCTACAATGAGCAGTTCTTC. As protein: CASSHHRGGSYNEQFF. The J gene is TRBJ2-1, the V gene TRBV4-3, with D perhaps matching TRBD2 (6 bases). Germline-derived CDR1 and CDR2 are LGHNA and YSLEER. The V end lost 3 bases, the J end lost 0 bases, and 12 bases lay between the germline ends. The CDR3 is 16 residues long.

The rearrangement joins TRBV4-1 to TRBJ1-2; TRBD1 agrees at 11 bases. The V segment lost 6 bases and the J segment 6 bases; nucleotides outside the gene matches: 6. The CDR3 totals 14 residues. Germline V gene lookup returns CDR1 MGHRA and CDR2 YSYEKL. The CDR3 DNA follows: TGCGCCAGCAGGGGGACAGGGGGATATCATGGCTACACCTTC. Translating it yields CASRGTGGYHGYTF.